A selection of T cell receptor beta chains follows, all from one sample in a study of blood T cell repertoires in COVID-19. Repertoires were generated with immunoSEQ multiplex PCR, while TCRdb's copy carries only in-frame clones and drops some. Of some 79,000 clones listed, approximately 90% are singletons. The source material was peripheral blood. These receptors all stem from a man between 65 and 85 years old with active or convalescent COVID-19. Both conserved end residues are part of each CDR3. The order of the fields is V gene, clone size, J gene, D gene, CDR3 protein, CDR3 DNA. D genes are given only for firm matches. Clone size, where shown, is once, few, many, or a class for clones that have expanded.

TRBV5-1	NA	TRBJ2-5	TRBD1	CASSSGQGTQETQYF	TGCGCCAGCAGCTCCGGACAGGGTACCCAAGAGACCCAGTACTTC
TRBV5-1	NA	TRBJ1-1	NA	CASSLGFAFSVTAFF	TGCGCCAGCAGCTTGGGCTTCGCATTTTCGGTAACAGCTTTCTTT
TRBV10-3	NA	TRBJ2-1	TRBD1	CAISPGQGARNEQFF	TGTGCCATCAGCCCGGGACAGGGGGCTCGGAATGAGCAGTTCTTC
TRBV28	NA	TRBJ1-1	NA	CASSYREFTEAFF	TGTGCCAGCAGTTACAGGGAATTTACTGAAGCTTTCTTT
TRBV19	once	TRBJ2-4	TRBD2	CASRAGGRARDIQYF	TGTGCCAGTAGGGCTGGCGGGAGGGCGCGGGACATTCAGTACTTC
TRBV2	NA	TRBJ1-6	NA	CASSEKGPMSSYNSPLHF	TGTGCCAGCAGTGAGAAGGGGCCGATGAGCTCCTATAATTCACCCCTCCACTTT
TRBV4-2	few	TRBJ2-1	TRBD2	CASSQGASGIYNEQFF	TGTGCCAGCAGCCAAGGGGCTAGCGGGATTTACAATGAGCAGTTCTTC
TRBV3-1/TRBV3-2	NA	TRBJ2-1	NA	CASSPSSGSYNEQFF	TGTGCCAGCAGCCCTAGTAGTGGATCCTACAATGAGCAGTTCTTC
TRBV18	NA	TRBJ2-3	NA	CASSPADALITDTQYF	TGTGCCAGCTCACCAGCGGATGCCTTGATCACAGATACGCAGTATTTT
TRBV24-1	NA	TRBJ2-7	TRBD1	CATSDSGTGVYEQYF	TGTGCCACCAGTGATTCCGGGACAGGGGTCTACGAGCAGTACTTC
TRBV4-1	NA	TRBJ1-2	NA	CASSQSHRVGNYGYTF	TGCGCCAGCAGCCAATCTCACAGGGTAGGCAACTATGGCTACACCTTC
TRBV6-2/TRBV6-3	NA	TRBJ1-5	TRBD1	CASSPDREGRGNQPQHF	TGTGCCAGCAGCCCGGACAGGGAGGGACGGGGCAATCAGCCCCAGCATTTT
TRBV15	NA	TRBJ1-2	NA	CATSKFRGNYGYTF	TGTGCCACCAGCAAGTTCAGGGGCAACTATGGCTACACCTTC
TRBV29-1	NA	TRBJ1-2	TRBD1	CSTGQGNYGYTF	TGCAGCACGGGACAGGGAAACTATGGCTACACCTTC
TRBV7-9	NA	TRBJ2-3	TRBD2	CASSSTIAGEGTDTQYF	TGTGCCAGCAGCTCGACGATAGCGGGAGAGGGTACAGATACGCAGTATTTT
TRBV7-6	NA	TRBJ2-7	TRBD2	CASSPGASGNYEQYF	TGTGCCAGCAGCCCAGGGGCTAGCGGGAATTACGAGCAGTACTTC
TRBV9	NA	TRBJ1-3	NA	CASSVFGTTSDTIYF	TGTGCCAGCAGCGTCTTCGGGACAACATCGGACACCATATATTTT
TRBV5-1	NA	TRBJ2-1	TRBD2	CASSLGLAGGSDEQFF	TGCGCCAGCAGCTTGGGACTAGCGGGAGGGTCGGATGAGCAGTTCTTC
TRBV14	NA	TRBJ2-2	NA	CASSPWGSGTGELFF	TGTGCCAGCAGCCCTTGGGGCAGTGGGACCGGGGAGCTGTTTTTT
TRBV11-3	NA	TRBJ2-1	NA	CASSLEWRESGGSEQFF	TGTGCCAGCAGCTTAGAGTGGCGGGAGAGTGGGGGCTCTGAGCAGTTCTTC
TRBV28	NA	TRBJ2-3	NA	CASSLTRYTQYF	TGTGCCAGCAGTTTAACCCGGTATACGCAGTATTTT
TRBV7-2	NA	TRBJ2-6	NA	CASSFTALGANVLTF	TGTGCCAGCAGCTTTACTGCGCTTGGGGCCAACGTCCTGACTTTC
TRBV7-9	NA	TRBJ2-7	NA	CASSQGTPRYEQYF	TGTGCCAGCAGCCAAGGGACACCTAGATACGAGCAGTACTTC
TRBV28	NA	TRBJ2-3	NA	CASSLARNTQYF	TGTGCCAGCAGTTTAGCTAGGAATACGCAGTATTTT
TRBV27	NA	TRBJ1-2	NA	CASSLFGLSLTDDYGYTF	TGTGCCAGCAGTTTATTCGGGCTGTCGTTGACAGACGATTATGGCTACACCTTC
TRBV3-1/TRBV3-2	NA	TRBJ2-2	TRBD2	CASSQDRGLANTGELFF	TGTGCCAGCAGCCAAGATCGGGGACTAGCGAACACCGGGGAGCTGTTTTTT
TRBV28	NA	TRBJ2-5	TRBD1	CASSPGQGETQYF	TGTGCCAGCAGTCCTGGACAGGGGGAGACCCAGTACTTC
TRBV7-3	NA	TRBJ1-2	NA	CASSSGGGYGYTF	TGTGCCAGCAGCTCGGGGGGGGGCTATGGCTACACCTTC
TRBV2	NA	TRBJ1-2	TRBD1	CATAIGTGAYGYTF	TGTGCCACAGCTATCGGGACAGGGGCCTATGGCTACACCTTC
TRBV10-3	NA	TRBJ2-1	NA	CAISESSGVGNEQFF	TGTGCCATCAGTGAGTCATCGGGAGTAGGCAATGAGCAGTTCTTC
TRBV5-1	NA	TRBJ2-7	NA	CASSLGRTAYEQYF	TGCGCCAGCAGCTTGGGCAGGACTGCCTACGAGCAGTACTTC
TRBV11-2	few	TRBJ1-2	NA	CASSLGSAGDYGYTF	TGTGCCAGCAGCTTAGGTTCGGCAGGCGACTATGGCTACACCTTC
TRBV5-8	NA	TRBJ1-6	NA	CASSLESGYYNSPLHF	TGTGCCAGCAGCTTGGAGTCCGGGTACTATAATTCACCCCTCCACTTT
TRBV2	few	TRBJ1-2	NA	CASIYWGESYSNYGYTF	TGTGCCAGCATTTACTGGGGGGAATCCTATTCGAACTATGGCTACACCTTC
TRBV29-1	NA	TRBJ2-5	NA	CSALRGAGETQYF	TGCAGCGCCCTCCGGGGGGCAGGGGAGACCCAGTACTTC
TRBV19	NA	TRBJ1-1	NA	CASRLIRGLDTEAFF	TGTGCCAGTAGGCTAATCAGGGGCTTGGACACTGAAGCTTTCTTT
TRBV19	few	TRBJ2-2	TRBD2	CASSIDRRGRVRTGELFF	TGTGCCAGTAGTATAGATCGGCGCGGGAGAGTAAGGACCGGGGAGCTGTTTTTT